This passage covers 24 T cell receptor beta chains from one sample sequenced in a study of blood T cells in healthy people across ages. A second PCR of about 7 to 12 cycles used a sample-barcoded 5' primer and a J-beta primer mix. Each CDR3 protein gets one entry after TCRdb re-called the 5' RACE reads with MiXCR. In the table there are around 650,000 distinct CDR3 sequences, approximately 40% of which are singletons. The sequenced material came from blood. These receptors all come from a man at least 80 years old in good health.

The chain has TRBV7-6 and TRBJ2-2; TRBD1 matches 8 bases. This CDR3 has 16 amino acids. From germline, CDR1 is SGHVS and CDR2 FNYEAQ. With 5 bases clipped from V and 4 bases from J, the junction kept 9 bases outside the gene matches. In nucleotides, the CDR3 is TGTGCCAGCAGCAAACAGGGGGTGATGGGCACCGGGGAGCTGTTTTTT. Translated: CASSKQGVMGTGELFF.

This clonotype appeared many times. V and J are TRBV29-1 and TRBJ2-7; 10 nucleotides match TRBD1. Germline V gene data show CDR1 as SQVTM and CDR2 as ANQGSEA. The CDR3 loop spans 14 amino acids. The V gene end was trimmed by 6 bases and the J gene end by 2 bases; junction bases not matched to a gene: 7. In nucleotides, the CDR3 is TGCAGCGTCGGCCGGGACAGGGGTCCCTACGAGCAGTACTTC. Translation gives CSVGRDRGPYEQYF.

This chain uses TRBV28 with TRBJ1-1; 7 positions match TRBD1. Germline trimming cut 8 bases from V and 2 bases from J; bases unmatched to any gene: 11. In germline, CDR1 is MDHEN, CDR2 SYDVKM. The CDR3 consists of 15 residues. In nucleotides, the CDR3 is TGTGCCAGCGCCCTCTCGACAGGGTCTAACACTGAAGCTTTCTTT. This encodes CASALSTGSNTEAFF. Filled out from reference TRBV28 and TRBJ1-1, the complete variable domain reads DVKVTQSSRYLVKRTGEKVFLECVQDMDHENMFWYRQDPGLGLRLIYFSYDVKMKEKGDIPEGYSVSREKKERFSLILESASTNQTSMYLCASALSTGSNTEAFFGQGTRLTVV.

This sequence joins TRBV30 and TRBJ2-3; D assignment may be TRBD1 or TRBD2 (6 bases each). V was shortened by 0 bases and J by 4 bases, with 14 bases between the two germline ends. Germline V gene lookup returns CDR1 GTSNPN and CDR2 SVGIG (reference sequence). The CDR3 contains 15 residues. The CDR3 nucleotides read TGTGCCTGGAGTGTACCCGGGGGCGCCTCAGATACGCAGTATTTT. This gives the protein CAWSVPGGASDTQYF.

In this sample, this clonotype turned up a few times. CDR3 loop: CASSPREPGRLYEQYF. In nucleotides, the CDR3 is TGTGCCAGCTCACCTAGGGAGCCAGGGAGACTTTACGAGCAGTACTTC. The V and J genes are TRBV18 and TRBJ2-7, with D perhaps matching TRBD1 or TRBD2 (5 bases each). The CDR3 runs 16 residues. The ends were cut back, 3 bases at V and 4 bases at J, with 19 bases in the middle. The V gene's germline CDR1 is KGHSH and CDR2 LQKENI.

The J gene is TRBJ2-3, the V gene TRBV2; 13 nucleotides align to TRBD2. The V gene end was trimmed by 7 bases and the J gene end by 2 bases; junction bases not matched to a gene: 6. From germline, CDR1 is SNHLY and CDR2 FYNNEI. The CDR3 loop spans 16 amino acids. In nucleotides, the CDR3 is TGTGCCAGCACATTCGGACTAGCGGGAGTCACAGATACGCAGTATTTT. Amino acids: CASTFGLAGVTDTQYF.

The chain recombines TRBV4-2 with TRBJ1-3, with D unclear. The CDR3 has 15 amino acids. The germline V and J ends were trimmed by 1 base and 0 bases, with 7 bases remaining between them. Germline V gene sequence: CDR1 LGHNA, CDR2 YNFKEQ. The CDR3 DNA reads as TGTGCCAGCAGCCAAGTTAGGAGCTCTGGAAACACCATATATTTT. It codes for CASSQVRSSGNTIYF.

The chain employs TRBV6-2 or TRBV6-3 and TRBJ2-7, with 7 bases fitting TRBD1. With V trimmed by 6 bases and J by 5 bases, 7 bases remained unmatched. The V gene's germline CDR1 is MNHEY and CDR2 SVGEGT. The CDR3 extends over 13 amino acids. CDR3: CASRPGTVHEQYF. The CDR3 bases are TGTGCCAGCAGACCCGGGACAGTACACGAGCAGTACTTC.

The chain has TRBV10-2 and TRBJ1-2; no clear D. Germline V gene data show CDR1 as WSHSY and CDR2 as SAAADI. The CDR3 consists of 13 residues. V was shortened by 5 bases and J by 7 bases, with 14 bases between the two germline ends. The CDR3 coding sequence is TGCGCCAGCAGTCGCGAGTTAGGGAGTGGCTACACCTTC. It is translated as CASSRELGSGYTF.

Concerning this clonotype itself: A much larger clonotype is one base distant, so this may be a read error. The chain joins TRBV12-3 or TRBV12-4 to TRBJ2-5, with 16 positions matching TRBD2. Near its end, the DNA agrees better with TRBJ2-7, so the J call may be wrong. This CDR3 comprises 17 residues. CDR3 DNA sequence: TGTGCCAGCACTAAATACGGGACTAGCGGGGGGGCCTCCGAGCAGTACTTC. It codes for CASTKYGTSGGASEQYF.

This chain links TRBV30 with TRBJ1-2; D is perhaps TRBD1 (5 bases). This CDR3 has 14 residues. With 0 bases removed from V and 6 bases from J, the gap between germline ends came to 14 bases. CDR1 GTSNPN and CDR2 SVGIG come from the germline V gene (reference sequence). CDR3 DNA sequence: TGTGCCTGGAGTGTCCACGAGGGGAACCATGGCTACACCTTC. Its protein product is CAWSVHEGNHGYTF.

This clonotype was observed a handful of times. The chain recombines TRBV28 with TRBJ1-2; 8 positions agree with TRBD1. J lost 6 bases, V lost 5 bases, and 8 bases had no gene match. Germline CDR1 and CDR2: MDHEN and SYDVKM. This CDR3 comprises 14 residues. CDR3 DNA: TGTGCCAGCAGTCCCCCTCTCAGGGGGCATGGCTACACCTTC. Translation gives CASSPPLRGHGYTF.

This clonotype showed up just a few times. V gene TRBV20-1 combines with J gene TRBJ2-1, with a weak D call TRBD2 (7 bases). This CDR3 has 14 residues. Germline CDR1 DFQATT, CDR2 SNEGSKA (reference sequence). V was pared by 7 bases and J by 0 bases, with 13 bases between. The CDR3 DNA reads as TGCAGTGGACTACGGGGGGCCTCCTACAATGAGCAGTTCTTC. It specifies CSGLRGASYNEQFF.

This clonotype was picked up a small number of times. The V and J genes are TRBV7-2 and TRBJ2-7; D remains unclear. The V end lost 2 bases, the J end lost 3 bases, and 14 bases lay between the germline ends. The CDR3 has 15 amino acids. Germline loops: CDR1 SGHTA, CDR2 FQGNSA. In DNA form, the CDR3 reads TGTGCCAGCAGCTTAAAAGGGTCCCCATACTACGAGCAGTACTTC. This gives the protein CASSLKGSPYYEQYF.

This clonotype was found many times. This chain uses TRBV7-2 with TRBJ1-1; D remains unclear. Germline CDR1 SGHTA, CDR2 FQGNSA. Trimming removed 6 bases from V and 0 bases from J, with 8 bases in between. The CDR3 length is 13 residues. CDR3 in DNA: TGTGCCAGCAGTTTTAGGATGAACACTGAAGCTTTCTTT. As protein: CASSFRMNTEAFF. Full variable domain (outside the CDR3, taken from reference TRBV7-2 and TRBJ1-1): GAGVSQSPSNKVTEKGKDVELRCDPISGHTALYWYRQSLGQGLEFLIYFQGNSAPDKSGLPSDRFSAERTGGSVSTLTIQRTQQEDSAVYLCASSFRMNTEAFFGQGTRLTVV.

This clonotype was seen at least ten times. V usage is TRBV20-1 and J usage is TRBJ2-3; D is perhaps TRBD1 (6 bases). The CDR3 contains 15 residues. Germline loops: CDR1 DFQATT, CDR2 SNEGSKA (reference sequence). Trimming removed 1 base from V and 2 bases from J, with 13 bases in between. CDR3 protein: CSARVGARNTDTQYF. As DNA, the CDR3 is TGCAGTGCTAGAGTGGGGGCCCGTAACACAGATACGCAGTATTTT.

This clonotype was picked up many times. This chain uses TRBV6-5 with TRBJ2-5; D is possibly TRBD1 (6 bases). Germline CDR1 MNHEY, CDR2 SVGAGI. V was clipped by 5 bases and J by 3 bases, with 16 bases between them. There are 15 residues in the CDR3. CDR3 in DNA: TGTGCCAGCAGTGAATCCGGGACACCTGAAGAGACCCAGTACTTC. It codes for CASSESGTPEETQYF.

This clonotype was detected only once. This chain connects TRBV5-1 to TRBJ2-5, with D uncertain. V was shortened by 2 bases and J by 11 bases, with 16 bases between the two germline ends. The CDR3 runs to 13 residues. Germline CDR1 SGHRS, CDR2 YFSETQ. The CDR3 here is CASSFRPQNEQYF. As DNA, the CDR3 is TGCGCCAGCAGCTTCCGGCCTCAGAATGAGCAGTACTTC. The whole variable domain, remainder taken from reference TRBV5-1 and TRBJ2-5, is KAGVTQTPRYLIKTRGQQVTLSCSPISGHRSVSWYQQTPGQGLQFLFEYFSETQRNKGNFPGRFSGRQFSNSRSEMNVSTLELGDSALYLCASSFRPQNEQYFGPGTRLLVL.

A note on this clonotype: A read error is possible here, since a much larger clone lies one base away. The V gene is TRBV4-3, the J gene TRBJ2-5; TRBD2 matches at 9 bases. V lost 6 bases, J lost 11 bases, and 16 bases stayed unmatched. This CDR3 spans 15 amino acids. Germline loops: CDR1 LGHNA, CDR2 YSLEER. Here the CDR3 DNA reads TGCGCCAGCAGTCGACTAGCGGAGAGGTACAATGAGCAGTACTTC. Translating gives CASSRLAERYNEQYF.

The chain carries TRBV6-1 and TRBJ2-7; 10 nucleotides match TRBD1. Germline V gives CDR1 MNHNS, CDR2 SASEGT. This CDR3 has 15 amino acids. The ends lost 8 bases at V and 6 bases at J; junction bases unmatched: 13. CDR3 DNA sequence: TGTGCCAGCCAACCCCCGGGACAGGGGAAGTTCGAGCAGTACTTC. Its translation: CASQPPGQGKFEQYF.

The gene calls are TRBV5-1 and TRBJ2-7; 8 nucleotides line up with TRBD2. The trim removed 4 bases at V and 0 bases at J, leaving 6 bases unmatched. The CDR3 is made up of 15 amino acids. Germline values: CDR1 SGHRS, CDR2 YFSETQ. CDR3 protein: CASSLGGVSSYEQYF. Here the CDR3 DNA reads TGCGCCAGCAGCCTCGGGGGGGTTAGCTCCTACGAGCAGTACTTC.

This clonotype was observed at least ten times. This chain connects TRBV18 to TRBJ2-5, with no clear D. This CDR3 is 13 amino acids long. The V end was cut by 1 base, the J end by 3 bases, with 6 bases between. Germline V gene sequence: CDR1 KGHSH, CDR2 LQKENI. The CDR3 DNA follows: TGTGCCAGCTCACCACGTCAGGAAGAGACCCAGTACTTC. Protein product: CASSPRQEETQYF.

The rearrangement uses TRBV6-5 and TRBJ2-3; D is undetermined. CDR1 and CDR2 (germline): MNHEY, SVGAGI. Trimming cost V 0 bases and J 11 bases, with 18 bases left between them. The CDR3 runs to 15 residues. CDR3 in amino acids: CASSYSNREPRRQYF. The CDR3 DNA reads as TGTGCCAGCAGTTACTCGAATCGAGAGCCCCGGAGGCAGTATTTT.

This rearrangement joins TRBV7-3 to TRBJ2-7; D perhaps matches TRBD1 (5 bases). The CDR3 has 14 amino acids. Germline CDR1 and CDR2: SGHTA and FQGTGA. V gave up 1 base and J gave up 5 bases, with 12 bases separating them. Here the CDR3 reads CASSLNGRVDEQYF. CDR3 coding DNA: TGTGCCAGCAGCTTAAATGGCAGGGTGGACGAGCAGTACTTC.